The present T cell receptor beta chain was sequenced within a study of T cell changes during pregnancy in multiple sclerosis. This clone was seen only a few times. Deletions cut 5 bases from V and 6 bases from J, with 14 bases between. Germline V lookup: CDR1 MGHRA, CDR2 YSYEKL. This CDR3 is built from 13 residues. Some clones are missing from TCRdb's copy, which holds only in-frame ones; the method was immunoSEQ multiplex PCR. The repertoire consists of 100,000 or so clones, with 91% occurring once and the leading ten covering about 3%. This sequence was found in a female donor with multiple sclerosis, enrolled in a pregnancy study. The chain employs TRBV4-1 and TRBJ2-7; D is ambiguous. The specimen was peripheral blood, collected after pregnancy. The CDR3 loop reads CASSILSLSEQYF. The CDR3 DNA follows: TGCGCCAGCAGCATACTATCTTTATCCGAGCAGTACTTC.